Below are 27 T cell receptor beta chains sequenced from a single sample in a study of blood T cell repertoires in COVID-19. Data came from immunoSEQ multiplex PCR; TCRdb stores just in-frame clones and leaves some out. This repertoire shows approximately 310,000 clones, over 75% found once; its top ten account for 1%. The sequencing sample was made of peripheral blood. The receptors stem from a man aged 45 to 65 with active or convalescent COVID-19.

The genes are TRBV6-5 and TRBJ2-2, with D perhaps TRBD2 (6 bases). The V and J ends lost 6 bases and 5 bases respectively, with 16 bases between them. The CDR3 sequence is 15 residues long. Per the germline V gene, CDR1 is MNHEY and CDR2 is SVGAGI. Here the CDR3 reads CASSIGAAGTGELFF. The CDR3 bases are TGTGCCAGCAGCATTGGGGCCGCGGGGACCGGGGAGCTGTTTTTT.

V is TRBV2 and J is TRBJ2-1; D perhaps matches TRBD2 (6 bases). The CDR3 is made up of 14 amino acids. Germline V gene sequence: CDR1 SNHLY, CDR2 FYNNEI. With 8 bases removed from V and 5 bases from J, the gap between germline ends came to 16 bases. The CDR3 DNA sequence: TGTGCCAGCTCGCGGGACTGGAACGACAATGAGCAGTTCTTC. Amino acids: CASSRDWNDNEQFF.

V is TRBV30 and J is TRBJ1-4; D is perhaps TRBD1 (6 bases). This CDR3 has 14 amino acids. CDR1 is GTSNPN and CDR2 is SVGIG in the germline V gene (reference sequence). The V and J ends lost 0 bases and 17 bases respectively, with 22 bases between them. The CDR3 nucleotides read TGTGCCTGGAGTGTATGGACAGAGACGTCTAGGGTATTTTTT. Translating it yields CAWSVWTETSRVFF.

V and J are TRBV18 and TRBJ2-1; 12 nucleotides match TRBD2. Unmatched junction bases numbered 7, after V lost 3 bases and J lost 4 bases. The CDR3 runs to 17 residues. Germline CDR1 KGHSH, CDR2 LQKENI. The CDR3 spells CASSPTTTSGSYNEQFF. In DNA, the CDR3 is TGTGCCAGCTCACCCACTACGACTAGCGGGAGTTACAATGAGCAGTTCTTC.

The chain couples TRBV18 to TRBJ2-3; D is ambiguous. Trimming took off 0 bases at V and 4 bases at J, with 11 bases between the two ends. There are 15 residues in the CDR3. The germline V gene encodes CDR1 KGHSH and CDR2 LQKENI. For the CDR3, the DNA is TGTGCCAGCTCACCACCATCACTGGTTTCAGATACGCAGTATTTT. Its protein is CASSPPSLVSDTQYF. The whole variable domain, remainder taken from reference TRBV18 and TRBJ2-3, is NAGVMQNPRHLVRRRGQEARLRCSPMKGHSHVYWYRQLPEEGLKFMVYLQKENIIDESGMPKERFSAEFPKEGPSILRIQQVVRGDSAAYFCASSPPSLVSDTQYFGPGTRLTVL.

The chain has TRBV3-1 (or the pseudogene TRBV3-2) and TRBJ1-2, with D perhaps TRBD1 (5 bases). V gave up 1 base and J gave up 4 bases, with 10 bases separating them. Germline CDR1 and CDR2: LGHDT and YNNKEL (reference sequence). The CDR3 runs to 14 residues. The CDR3, as DNA: TGTGCCAGCAGCCAAGGGTCAGGGCCCTATGGCTACACCTTC. This codes for CASSQGSGPYGYTF.

The V call is TRBV19, the J call TRBJ1-1; D is undetermined. Trimming cost V 3 bases and J 2 bases, with 10 bases left between them. The CDR3 sequence is 14 residues long. CDR1 and CDR2 from the germline V gene are LNHDA and SQIVND (reference sequence). In DNA form, the CDR3 reads TGTGCCAGTAGTATGCGGGGAACAAACACTGAAGCTTTCTTT. Amino acid sequence: CASSMRGTNTEAFF.

The rearrangement uses TRBV2 and TRBJ2-5, with 10 bases that match TRBD1. Per the germline V gene, CDR1 is SNHLY and CDR2 is FYNNEI. The CDR3 is 15 residues long. Germline trimming cut 4 bases from V and 3 bases from J; bases unmatched to any gene: 5. In nucleotides, the CDR3 is TGTGCCAGCAGTGCTTACGGGACAGGGGAAGAGACCCAGTACTTC. Translated: CASSAYGTGEETQYF.

The genes are TRBV2 and TRBJ2-1, with D perhaps TRBD1 (5 bases). The V end was cut by 4 bases, the J end by 0 bases, with 10 bases between. The CDR3 has 15 amino acids. Germline CDR1 and CDR2: SNHLY and FYNNEI. CDR3 in DNA: TGTGCCAGCAGTGGGGGCTCTAGCTCCTACAATGAGCAGTTCTTC. It encodes CASSGGSSSYNEQFF.

The genes are TRBV18 and TRBJ2-7; D remains ambiguous. This CDR3 has 16 amino acids. Trimming stripped 3 bases from V and 0 bases from J, with 15 bases between. Germline CDR1 is KGHSH and CDR2 is LQKENI. The CDR3 DNA follows: TGTGCCAGCTCACCCAGTTTAAGCGAAAGCTCCTACGAGCAGTACTTC. It yields the protein CASSPSLSESSYEQYF. The full variable domain, its missing parts supplied by reference TRBV18 and TRBJ2-7, is NAGVMQNPRHLVRRRGQEARLRCSPMKGHSHVYWYRQLPEEGLKFMVYLQKENIIDESGMPKERFSAEFPKEGPSILRIQQVVRGDSAAYFCASSPSLSESSYEQYFGPGTRLTVT.

Only one count was recorded for this clone. This rearrangement joins TRBV5-1 to TRBJ2-7; D not certain. Germline V lookup: CDR1 SGHRS, CDR2 YFSETQ. The CDR3 extends over 14 amino acids. The V end was cut by 2 bases, the J end by 1 base, with 10 bases between. The CDR3 coding sequence is TGCGCCAGCAGCTTAAGTCCAGAATCCTACGAGCAGTACTTC. Protein sequence: CASSLSPESYEQYF.

A note on this clone: The sample has other DNA sequences that encode this CDR3 too. This rearrangement joins TRBV18 to TRBJ2-1; no reliable D call. The V end lost 0 bases, the J end lost 6 bases, and 6 bases lay between the germline ends. The CDR3 loop spans 13 amino acids. CDR1 KGHSH and CDR2 LQKENI come from the germline V gene. The CDR3 DNA sequence: TGTGCCAGCTCACCACCGGCAGTCAATGAGCAGTTCTTC. Its translation: CASSPPAVNEQFF.

The rearrangement uses TRBV5-1 and TRBJ2-3; D not certain. The V gene's germline CDR1 is SGHRS and CDR2 YFSETQ. Between the trimmed V and J ends, which lost 2 bases and 2 bases, there was a span of 15 bases. The CDR3 contains 16 residues. The CDR3 sequence: CASSLPKPQDTDTQYF. DNA for the CDR3: TGCGCCAGCAGCTTACCCAAGCCCCAGGACACAGATACGCAGTATTTT.

This sequence joins TRBV6-5 and TRBJ1-5, with 8 bases fitting TRBD1. CDR1 MNHEY and CDR2 SVGAGI come from the germline V gene. J gave up 4 bases and V 7 bases, and 3 bases lay outside the gene matches. This CDR3 has 13 residues. The CDR3 loop reads CASTGGRNQPQHF. In DNA, the CDR3 is TGTGCCAGCACAGGGGGCCGAAATCAGCCCCAGCATTTT.

The chain carries TRBV5-1 and TRBJ2-2, with 11 bases identical to TRBD2. J gave up 4 bases and V 5 bases, and 4 bases lay outside the gene matches. The CDR3 has 15 amino acids. CDR1 SGHRS and CDR2 YFSETQ come from the germline V gene. In DNA form, the CDR3 reads TGCGCCAGCAGGAAGACTAGCGGGACCACCGGGGAGCTGTTTTTT. Translation: CASRKTSGTTGELFF. Supplemented by reference TRBV5-1 and TRBJ2-2, the full variable domain reads KAGVTQTPRYLIKTRGQQVTLSCSPISGHRSVSWYQQTPGQGLQFLFEYFSETQRNKGNFPGRFSGRQFSNSRSEMNVSTLELGDSALYLCASRKTSGTTGELFFGEGSRLTVL.

The chain joins TRBV28 to TRBJ2-7, with 9 bases fitting TRBD1. With 5 bases clipped from V and 0 bases from J, the junction kept 5 bases outside the gene matches. CDR1 and CDR2 from the germline V gene are MDHEN and SYDVKM. The CDR3 length is 15 residues. The CDR3 coding sequence is TGTGCCAGCAGTCCCGGGGACAGGGACTCCTACGAGCAGTACTTC. It translates to CASSPGDRDSYEQYF.

The chain links TRBV6-5 to TRBJ1-4, with 9 bases that match TRBD1. The CDR3 runs 14 residues. With 5 bases clipped from V and 8 bases from J, the junction kept 6 bases outside the gene matches. Germline V gene sequence: CDR1 MNHEY, CDR2 SVGAGI. In DNA, the CDR3 is TGTGCCAGCAGTCCCCACAGGGGGCTCGAAAAACTGTTTTTT. Translated: CASSPHRGLEKLFF.

The chain joins TRBV28 to TRBJ1-4, with D unclear. V was cut by 5 bases and J by 0 bases, with 10 bases left in between. CDR1 and CDR2 (germline): MDHEN, SYDVKM. CDR3 length: 15 residues. The CDR3 sequence is CASSESGATNEKLFF. DNA of the CDR3: TGTGCCAGCAGTGAATCCGGGGCAACTAATGAAAAACTGTTTTTT.

The chain combines TRBV5-4 with TRBJ1-6, with TRBD1 identical over 9 bases. V lost 2 bases and J lost 4; bases outside the gene matches: 4. CDR3 length: 16 amino acids. Germline V gives CDR1 SGHNT, CDR2 YYREEE (reference sequence). The CDR3 sequence is CASSFNRGLYNSPLHF. The CDR3 DNA reads as TGTGCCAGCAGCTTCAACAGGGGGCTTTATAATTCACCCCTCCACTTT.

The chain carries TRBV16 and TRBJ1-4, with D tentatively TRBD1 (6 bases). The CDR3 runs to 16 residues. V lost 1 base, J lost 11 bases, and 20 bases lay in between. Germline V gives CDR1 KGHSY, CDR2 FQNENV. CDR3: CASSQWGPDSPAKLFF. CDR3 nucleotide sequence: TGTGCCAGCAGCCAATGGGGGCCCGACAGCCCCGCTAAACTGTTTTTT. Drawing the rest from reference TRBV16 and TRBJ1-4, the complete variable domain is GEEVAQTPKHLVRGEGQKAKLYCAPIKGHSYVFWYQQVLKNEFKFLISFQNENVFDETGMPKERFSAKCLPNSPCSLEIQATKLEDSAVYFCASSQWGPDSPAKLFFGSGTQLSVL.

The chain uses TRBV11-2 and TRBJ2-7, with 13 bases lining up with TRBD2. Looked up from germline, CDR1 is SGHAT and CDR2 is FQNNGV. V dropped 1 base and J dropped 6; count of bases not matched to a gene: 6. The CDR3 is 16 residues long. In DNA, the CDR3 is TGTGCCAGCAGCTTAGCTACTAGCGGGGGGGCCGGCGAGCAGTACTTC. This encodes CASSLATSGGAGEQYF. The variable domain in full, with the rest retrieved from reference TRBV11-2 and TRBJ2-7, is EAGVAQSPRYKIIEKRQSVAFWCNPISGHATLYWYQQILGQGPKLLIQFQNNGVVDDSQLPKDRFSAERLKGVDSTLKIQPAKLEDSAVYLCASSLATSGGAGEQYFGPGTRLTVT.

CDR3 residues: CATKTRQETQYF. CDR3 DNA sequence: TGTGCCACCAAAACGAGACAAGAGACCCAGTACTTC. This rearrangement joins TRBV15 to TRBJ2-5; D remains ambiguous. Trimming pared 7 bases from V and 2 bases from J, leaving 8 bases between. Germline V lookup: CDR1 LNHNV, CDR2 YYDKDF (reference sequence). CDR3 length: 12 amino acids.

This clone was counted a few times. The chain is built from TRBV21-1 and TRBJ2-2; TRBD1, the D gene given by the table, was not confirmed from the DNA. TRBV21-1 is shown as a pseudogene. The CDR3 has 18 residues. CDR3 nucleotide sequence: TGTGCCAGCAGCAAAAGACCGGACAGGGGTATGGACACCGGGGAGCTGTTTTTT. Protein product: CASSKRPDRGMDTGELFF.

The genes are TRBV2 and TRBJ2-1; perhaps TRBD2 as D (6 bases). CDR1 is SNHLY, CDR2 FYNNEI, per germline. The CDR3 length is 15 residues. V was shortened by 3 bases and J by 0 bases, with 9 bases between the two germline ends. The CDR3 DNA sequence: TGTGCCAGCAGTGAGGAGGGGAGCTCCTACAATGAGCAGTTCTTC. It specifies CASSEEGSSYNEQFF.

The chain recombines TRBV28 with TRBJ1-5, with a tentative D call TRBD1 (6 bases). Germline lookup yields CDR1 MDHEN and CDR2 SYDVKM. V lost 1 base, J lost 7 bases, and 11 bases lay in between. The CDR3 runs 14 residues. DNA for the CDR3: TGTGCCAGCAGTTTATCTGGGGGCGAGCAGCCCCAGCATTTT. It encodes CASSLSGGEQPQHF.

This clone was seen a single time. The chain couples TRBV5-4 to TRBJ2-3, with TRBD2 matching over 7 bases. This CDR3 is 15 amino acids long. The ends lost 2 bases at V and 3 bases at J; junction bases unmatched: 6. Germline V lookup: CDR1 SGHNT, CDR2 YYREEE (reference sequence). DNA for the CDR3: TGTGCCAGCAGCTTTTTGGGCGGGGGAACAGATACGCAGTATTTT. As protein: CASSFLGGGTDTQYF.

The chain uses TRBV30 and TRBJ2-5; 8 nucleotides line up with TRBD2. CDR3 size: 13 residues. The V segment lost 4 bases and the J segment 6 bases; nucleotides outside the gene matches: 7. From germline, CDR1 is GTSNPN and CDR2 SVGIG (reference sequence). The CDR3 loop reads CAWMNSGEKTQYF. CDR3 nucleotides: TGTGCCTGGATGAATAGCGGGGAAAAGACCCAGTACTTC.